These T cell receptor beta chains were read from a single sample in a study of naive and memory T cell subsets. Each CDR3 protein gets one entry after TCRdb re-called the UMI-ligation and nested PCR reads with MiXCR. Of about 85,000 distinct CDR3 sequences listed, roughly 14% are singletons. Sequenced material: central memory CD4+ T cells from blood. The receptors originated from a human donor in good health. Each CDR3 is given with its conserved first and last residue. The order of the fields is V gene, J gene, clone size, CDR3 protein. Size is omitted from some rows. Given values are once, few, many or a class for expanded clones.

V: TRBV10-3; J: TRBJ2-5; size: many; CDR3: CAISMTSGTKETQYF
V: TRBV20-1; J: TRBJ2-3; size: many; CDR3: CSAREDAWPADTQYF
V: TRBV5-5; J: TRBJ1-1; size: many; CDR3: CASLRLSYTEAFF
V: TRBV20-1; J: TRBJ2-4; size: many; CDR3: CSATESSGKAKNIQYF
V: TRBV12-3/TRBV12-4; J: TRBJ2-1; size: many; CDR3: CASSPSGSYNEQFF
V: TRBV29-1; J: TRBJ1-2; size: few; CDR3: CSAAGTGDSFYGYTF
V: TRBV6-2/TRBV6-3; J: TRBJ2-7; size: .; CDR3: CASSNGSRWSLYYEQYF
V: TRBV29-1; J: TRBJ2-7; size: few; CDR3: CSVEEEGEEQYF
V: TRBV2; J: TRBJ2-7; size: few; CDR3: CASSEATGGGKRSSYEQYF
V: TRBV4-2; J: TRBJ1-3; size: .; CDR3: CASSQDPGATGNTIYF
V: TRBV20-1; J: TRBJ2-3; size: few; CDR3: CSASLFQGSPDTQYF
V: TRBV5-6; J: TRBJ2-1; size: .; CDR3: CASSLYTRGGHNEQFF
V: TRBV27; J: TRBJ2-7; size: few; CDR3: CASSLSSSGSSWGYEQYF
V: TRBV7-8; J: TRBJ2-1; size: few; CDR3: CASSLNPGLASSEQFF
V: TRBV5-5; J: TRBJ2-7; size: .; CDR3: CASSLATSAAYEQYF
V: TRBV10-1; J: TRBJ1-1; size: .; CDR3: CASSGQGARTEAFF
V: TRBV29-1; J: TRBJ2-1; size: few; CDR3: CSVEAYGLAGNEQFF
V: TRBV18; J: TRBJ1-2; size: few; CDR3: CASSLGQGSGYGYTF
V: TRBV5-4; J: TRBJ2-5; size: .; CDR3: CASSLRQGEEETQYF
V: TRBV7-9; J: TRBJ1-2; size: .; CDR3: CASSKDSYYGYTF
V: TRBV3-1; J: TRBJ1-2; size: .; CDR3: CASSQGRAGYTF
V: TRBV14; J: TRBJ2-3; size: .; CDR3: CASSPLRDTQYF
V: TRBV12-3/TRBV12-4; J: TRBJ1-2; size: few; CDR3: CASTRTGFNYGYTF
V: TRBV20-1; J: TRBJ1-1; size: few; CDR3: CSAVTQGWNTEAFF
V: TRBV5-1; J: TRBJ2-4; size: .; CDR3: CASSFQGSRAKNIQYF
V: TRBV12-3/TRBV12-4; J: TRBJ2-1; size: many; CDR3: CASSSPGLAGGEQFF
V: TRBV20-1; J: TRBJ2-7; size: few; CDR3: CSARSPTRTGGYEQYF
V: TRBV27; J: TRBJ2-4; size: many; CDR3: CASSLSGREGSGAKNIQYF
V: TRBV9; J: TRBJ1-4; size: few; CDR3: CASSVGSGQANEKLFF
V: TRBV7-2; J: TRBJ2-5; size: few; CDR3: CASSLGGSEKETQYF
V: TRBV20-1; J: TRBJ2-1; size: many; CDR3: CSASQTNGRFYEQFF
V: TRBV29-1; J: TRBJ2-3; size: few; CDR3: CSVESSGSVYTQYF
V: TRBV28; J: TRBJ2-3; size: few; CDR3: CASSRERGTDTQYF
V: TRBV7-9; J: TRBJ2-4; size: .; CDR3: CASSAADRENIQYF
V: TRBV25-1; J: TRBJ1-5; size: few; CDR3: CASSDFRQGGQPQHF
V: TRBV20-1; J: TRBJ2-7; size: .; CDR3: CSAGETPGGNEQYF
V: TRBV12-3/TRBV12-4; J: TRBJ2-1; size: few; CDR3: CASSFLAGGHNEQFF
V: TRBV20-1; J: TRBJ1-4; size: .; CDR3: CSARDLTGGTQREKLFF
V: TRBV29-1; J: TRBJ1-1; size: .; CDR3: CSVGKSPEAFF
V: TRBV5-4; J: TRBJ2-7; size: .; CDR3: CASSLAQGSWYEQYF
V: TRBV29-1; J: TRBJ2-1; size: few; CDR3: CSGKERSSYNEQFF
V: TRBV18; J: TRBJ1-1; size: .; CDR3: CARSLGTANTEAFF